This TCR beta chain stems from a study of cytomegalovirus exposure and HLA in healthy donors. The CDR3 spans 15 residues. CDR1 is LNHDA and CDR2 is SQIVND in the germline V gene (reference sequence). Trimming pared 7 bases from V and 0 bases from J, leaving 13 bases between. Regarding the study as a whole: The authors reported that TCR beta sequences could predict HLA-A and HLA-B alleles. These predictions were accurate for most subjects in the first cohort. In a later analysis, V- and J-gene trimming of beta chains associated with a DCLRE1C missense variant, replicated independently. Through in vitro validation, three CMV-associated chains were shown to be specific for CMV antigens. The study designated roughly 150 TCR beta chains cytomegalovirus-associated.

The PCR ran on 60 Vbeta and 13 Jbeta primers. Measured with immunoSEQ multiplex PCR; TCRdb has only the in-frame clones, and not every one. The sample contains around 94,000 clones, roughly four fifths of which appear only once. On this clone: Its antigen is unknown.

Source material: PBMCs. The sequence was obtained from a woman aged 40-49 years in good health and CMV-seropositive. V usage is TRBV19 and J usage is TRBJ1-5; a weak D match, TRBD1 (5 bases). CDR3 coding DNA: TGTGCCAGTACCCTGGGGACTCGTAGCAATCAGCCCCAGCATTTT. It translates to CASTLGTRSNQPQHF. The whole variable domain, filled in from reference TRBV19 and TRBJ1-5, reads DGGITQSPKYLFRKEGQNVTLSCEQNLNHDAMYWYRQDPGQGLRLIYYSQIVNDFQKGDIAEGYSVSREKKESFPLTVTSAQKNPTAFYLCASTLGTRSNQPQHFGDGTRLSIL.